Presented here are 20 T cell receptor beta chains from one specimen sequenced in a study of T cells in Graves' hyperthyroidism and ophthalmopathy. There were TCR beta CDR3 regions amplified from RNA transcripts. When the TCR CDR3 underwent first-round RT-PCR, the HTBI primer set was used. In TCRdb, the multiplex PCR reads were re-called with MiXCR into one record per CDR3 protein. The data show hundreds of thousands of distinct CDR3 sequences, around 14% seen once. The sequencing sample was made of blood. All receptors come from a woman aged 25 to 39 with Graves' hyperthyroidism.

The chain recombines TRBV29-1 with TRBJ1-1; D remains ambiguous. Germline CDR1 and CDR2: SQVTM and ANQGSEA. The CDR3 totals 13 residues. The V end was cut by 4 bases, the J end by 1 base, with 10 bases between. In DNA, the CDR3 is TGCAGCGTTGGGACCGGCCCGAACACTGAAGCTTTCTTT. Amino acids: CSVGTGPNTEAFF.

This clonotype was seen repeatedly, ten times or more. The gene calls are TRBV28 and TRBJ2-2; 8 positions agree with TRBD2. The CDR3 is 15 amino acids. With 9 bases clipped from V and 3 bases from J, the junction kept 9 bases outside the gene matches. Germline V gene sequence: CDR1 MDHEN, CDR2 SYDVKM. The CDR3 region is CASGRTSYDTGELFF. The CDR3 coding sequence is TGTGCCAGTGGTCGGACTAGCTACGACACCGGGGAGCTGTTTTTT.

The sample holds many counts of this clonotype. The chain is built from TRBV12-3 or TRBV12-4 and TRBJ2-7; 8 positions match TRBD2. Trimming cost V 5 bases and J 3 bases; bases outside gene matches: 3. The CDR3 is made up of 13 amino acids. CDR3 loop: CASSRAGGYEQYF. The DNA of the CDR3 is TGTGCCAGCAGTCGTGCGGGGGGCTACGAGCAGTACTTC.

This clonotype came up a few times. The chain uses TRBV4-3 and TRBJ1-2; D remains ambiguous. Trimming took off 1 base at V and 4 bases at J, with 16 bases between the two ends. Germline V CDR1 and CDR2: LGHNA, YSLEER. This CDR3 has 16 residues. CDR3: CASSQGSPYSRYGYTF. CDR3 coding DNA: TGCGCCAGCAGCCAAGGTTCCCCCTACTCTCGCTATGGCTACACCTTC.

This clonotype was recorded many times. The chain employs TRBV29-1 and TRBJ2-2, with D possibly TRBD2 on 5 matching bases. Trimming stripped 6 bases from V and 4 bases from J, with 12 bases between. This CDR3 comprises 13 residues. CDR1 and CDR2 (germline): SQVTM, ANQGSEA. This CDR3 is CSVRTSSTGELFF. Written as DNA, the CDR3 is TGCAGCGTAAGGACTTCCTCCACCGGGGAGCTGTTTTTT.

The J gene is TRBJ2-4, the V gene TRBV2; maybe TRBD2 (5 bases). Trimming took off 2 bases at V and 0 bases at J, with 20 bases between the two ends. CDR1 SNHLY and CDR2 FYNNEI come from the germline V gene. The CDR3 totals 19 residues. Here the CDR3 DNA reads TGTGCCAGCAGTGAACGGGTCTACCATGCGGCGGGAGCCAAAAACATTCAGTACTTC. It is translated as CASSERVYHAAGAKNIQYF. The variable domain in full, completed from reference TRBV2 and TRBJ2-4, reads EPEVTQTPSHQVTQMGQEVILRCVPISNHLYFYWYRQILGQKVEFLVSFYNNEISEKSEIFDDQFSVERPDGSNFTLKIRSTKLEDSAMYFCASSERVYHAAGAKNIQYFGAGTRLSVL.

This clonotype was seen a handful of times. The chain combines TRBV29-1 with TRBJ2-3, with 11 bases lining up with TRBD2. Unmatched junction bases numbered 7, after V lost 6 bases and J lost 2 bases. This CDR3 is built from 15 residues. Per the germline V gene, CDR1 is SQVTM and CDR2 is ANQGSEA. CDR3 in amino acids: CSVATSGSTTDTQYF. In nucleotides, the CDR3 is TGCAGCGTCGCCACTAGCGGGAGCACCACAGATACGCAGTATTTT.

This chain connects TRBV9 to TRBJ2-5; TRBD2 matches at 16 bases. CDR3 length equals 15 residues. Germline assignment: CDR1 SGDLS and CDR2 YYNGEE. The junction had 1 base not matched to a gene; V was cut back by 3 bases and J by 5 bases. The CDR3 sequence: CASSEGLAGGETQYF. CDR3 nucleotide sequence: TGTGCCAGCAGCGAGGGACTAGCGGGAGGGGAGACCCAGTACTTC.

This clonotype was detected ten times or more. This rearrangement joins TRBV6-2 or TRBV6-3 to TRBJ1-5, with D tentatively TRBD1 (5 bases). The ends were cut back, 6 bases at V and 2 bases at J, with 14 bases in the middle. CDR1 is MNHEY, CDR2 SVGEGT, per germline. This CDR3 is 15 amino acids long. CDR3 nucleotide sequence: TGTGCCAGCAGCCGGGGGGGGGATGGCAATCAGCCCCAGCATTTT. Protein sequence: CASSRGGDGNQPQHF.

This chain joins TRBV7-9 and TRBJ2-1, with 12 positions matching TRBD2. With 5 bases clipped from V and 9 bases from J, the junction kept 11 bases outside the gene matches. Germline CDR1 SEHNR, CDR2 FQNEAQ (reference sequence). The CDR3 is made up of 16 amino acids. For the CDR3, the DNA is TGTGCCAGCAGCCGAAGAAGACTAGCGGGAGAGGGTGAGCAGTTCTTC. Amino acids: CASSRRRLAGEGEQFF.

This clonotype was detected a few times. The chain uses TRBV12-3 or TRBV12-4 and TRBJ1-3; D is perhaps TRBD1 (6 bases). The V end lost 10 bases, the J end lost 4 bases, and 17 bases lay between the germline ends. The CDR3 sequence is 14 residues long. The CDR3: CATEGGSRGNTIYF. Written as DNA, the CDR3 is TGTGCCACCGAGGGGGGATCGAGAGGAAACACCATATATTTT.

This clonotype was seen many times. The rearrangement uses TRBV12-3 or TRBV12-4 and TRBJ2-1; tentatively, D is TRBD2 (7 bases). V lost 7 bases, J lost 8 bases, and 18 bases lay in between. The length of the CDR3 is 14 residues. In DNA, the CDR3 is TGTGCCAGCACTCCCCGGGGGGCTTCTGATGAGCAGTTCTTC. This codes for CASTPRGASDEQFF.

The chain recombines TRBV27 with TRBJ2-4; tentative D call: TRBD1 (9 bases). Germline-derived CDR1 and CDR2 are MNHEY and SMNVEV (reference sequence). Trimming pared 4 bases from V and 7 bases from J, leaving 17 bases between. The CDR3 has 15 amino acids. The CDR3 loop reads CASSSGGTGRNIQYF. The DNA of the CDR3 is TGTGCCAGCAGTTCGGGGGGGACAGGGAGGAACATTCAGTACTTC.

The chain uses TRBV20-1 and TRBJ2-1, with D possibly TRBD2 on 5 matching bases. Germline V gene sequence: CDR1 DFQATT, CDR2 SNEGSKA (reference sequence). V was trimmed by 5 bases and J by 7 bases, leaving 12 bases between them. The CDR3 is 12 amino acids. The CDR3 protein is CSAWTAVNEQFF. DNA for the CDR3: TGCAGTGCTTGGACTGCCGTAAATGAGCAGTTCTTC.

CDR3 nucleotide sequence: TGTGCCACCCGCGCCGGGGAGCTGTTTTTT. Its protein product is CATRAGELFF. The chain recombines TRBV6-2 or TRBV6-3 with TRBJ2-2; no definite D call. Trimming pared 10 bases from V and 6 bases from J, leaving 6 bases between. The germline gives CDR1 MNHEY, CDR2 SVGEGT. The CDR3 is made up of 10 amino acids.

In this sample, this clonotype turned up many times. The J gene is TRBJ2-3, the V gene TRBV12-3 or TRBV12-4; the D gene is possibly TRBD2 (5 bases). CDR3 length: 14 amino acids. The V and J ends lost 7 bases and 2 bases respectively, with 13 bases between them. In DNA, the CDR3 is TGTGCCAGCACCCCAGGAGGAATCACAGATACGCAGTATTTT. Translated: CASTPGGITDTQYF.

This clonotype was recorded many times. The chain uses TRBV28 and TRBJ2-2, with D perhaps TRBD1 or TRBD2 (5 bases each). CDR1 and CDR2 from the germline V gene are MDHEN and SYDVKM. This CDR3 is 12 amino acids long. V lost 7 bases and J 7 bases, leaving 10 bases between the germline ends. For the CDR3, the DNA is TGTGCCAGCATGGGGGTCGGCGGGGAGCTGTTTTTT. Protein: CASMGVGGELFF. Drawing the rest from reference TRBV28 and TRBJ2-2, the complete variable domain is DVKVTQSSRYLVKRTGEKVFLECVQDMDHENMFWYRQDPGLGLRLIYFSYDVKMKEKGDIPEGYSVSREKKERFSLILESASTNQTSMYLCASMGVGGELFFGEGSRLTVL.

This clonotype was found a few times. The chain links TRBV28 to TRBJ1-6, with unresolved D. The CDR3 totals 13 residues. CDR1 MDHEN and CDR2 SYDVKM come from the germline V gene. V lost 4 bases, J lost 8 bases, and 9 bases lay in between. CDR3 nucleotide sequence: TGTGCCAGCAGTTCCGAAAATTATTCACCCCTCCACTTT. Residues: CASSSENYSPLHF.

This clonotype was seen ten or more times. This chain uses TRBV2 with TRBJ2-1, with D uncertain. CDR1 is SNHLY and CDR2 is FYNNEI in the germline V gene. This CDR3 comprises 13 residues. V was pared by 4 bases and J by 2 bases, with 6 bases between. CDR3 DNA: TGTGCCAGCAGTGCAAGGGCCTACAATGAGCAGTTCTTC. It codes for CASSARAYNEQFF.

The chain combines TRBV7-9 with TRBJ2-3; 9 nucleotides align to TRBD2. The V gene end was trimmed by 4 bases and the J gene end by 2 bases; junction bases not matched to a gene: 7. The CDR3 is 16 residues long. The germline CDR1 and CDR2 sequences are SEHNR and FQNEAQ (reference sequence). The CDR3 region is CASSYTAGGATDTQYF. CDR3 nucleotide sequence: TGTGCCAGCAGCTATACCGCGGGAGGGGCCACAGATACGCAGTATTTT. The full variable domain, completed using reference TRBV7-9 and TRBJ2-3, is DTGVSQNPRHKITKRGQNVTFRCDPISEHNRLYWYRQTLGQGPEFLTYFQNEAQLEKSRLLSDRFSAERPKGSFSTLEIQRTEQGDSAMYLCASSYTAGGATDTQYFGPGTRLTVL.